This entry describes one TCR beta chain. This sample is part of a study of cytotoxic CD8 clonotypes in ibrutinib-treated CLL. At the level of the study: Responses: some 25 partial, 2 complete; after median around 68 months, around 15 stayed remitted, approximately twelve progressed. Response sampling took place at median roughly twelve months of treatment, range 6 to 36.

The assay was immunoSEQ multiplex PCR, and TCRdb's table has in-frame clones only and misses some. The table records under 300,000 clones, around 77% of them present only once. The CDR3 spans 16 residues. Germline CDR1 and CDR2: SGDLS and YYNGEE. V shed 4 bases and J shed 6 bases, with 19 bases lying between them. This material consisted of PBMCs, taken at disease progression, from a patient treated with ibrutinib. The V gene is TRBV9, the J gene TRBJ1-4; D remains unclear. The TCR originated in a human donor with chronic lymphocytic leukemia. The CDR3 spells CASSPTWPQVDEKLFF. The CDR3 nucleotides are TGTGCCAGCAGCCCCACGTGGCCCCAGGTTGATGAAAAACTGTTTTTT.